What follows are 12 T cell receptor beta chains derived from one specimen sequenced in a study of cytomegalovirus exposure and HLA in healthy donors. Amplification used 60 Vbeta primers and 13 Jbeta primers. Produced via immunoSEQ multiplex PCR; TCRdb's table is partial and in-frame only. The sample lists about 120,000 clones; around four fifths were seen once. Sequencing input: PBMCs. These receptors were taken from a man aged 55 to 70 in good health and CMV-seropositive.

This sequence joins TRBV5-1 and TRBJ2-3; a weak D match, TRBD1 (5 bases). V lost 3 bases and J 4 bases, leaving 12 bases between the germline ends. The CDR3 contains 14 residues. Germline CDR1 reads SGHRS; CDR2 reads YFSETQ. The CDR3 here is CASSSQWGSDTQYF. CDR3 DNA: TGCGCCAGCAGCTCCCAGTGGGGCTCAGATACGCAGTATTTT.

This clone was picked up one time. The rearrangement uses TRBV18 and TRBJ1-1; TRBD1 matches at 10 bases. Germline V gene sequence: CDR1 KGHSH, CDR2 LQKENI. J was trimmed by 4 bases and V by 3 bases; bases with no gene match: 8. The CDR3 contains 16 residues. Written as DNA, the CDR3 is TGTGCCAGCTCACCGATACCGGGACAGGGGTTCACTGAAGCTTTCTTT. This encodes CASSPIPGQGFTEAFF.

This clone was recorded only once. The chain employs TRBV5-1 and TRBJ2-7; D may be TRBD1 (5 bases). Trimming took 3 bases from V and 0 from J, leaving 10 bases between them. Germline CDR1 reads SGHRS; CDR2 reads YFSETQ. The length of the CDR3 is 14 residues. CDR3 in amino acids: CASSYDRNSYEQYF. The CDR3 nucleotides are TGCGCCAGCAGCTACGACAGAAACTCCTACGAGCAGTACTTC.

The CDR3 nucleotides read TGTGCCAGCACCGGGGATCGGGCTGGCTACACCTTC. Translated, it gives CASTGDRAGYTF. The V gene is TRBV2, the J gene TRBJ1-2; D is ambiguous. CDR1 and CDR2 (germline): SNHLY, FYNNEI. Trimming shortened V by 7 bases and J by 7 bases, and 13 bases separated the two germline ends. The CDR3 has 12 residues.

The chain is built from TRBV30 and TRBJ1-2, with D possibly TRBD1 on 6 matching bases. Trimming cost V 4 bases and J 1 base, with 10 bases left between them. The CDR3 spans 13 residues. Germline CDR1 GTSNPN, CDR2 SVGIG (reference sequence). The CDR3 region has the DNA TGTGCCTGGACCACACAGGGTAACTATGGCTACACCTTC. It encodes CAWTTQGNYGYTF.

This clone was recorded a few times. Other nucleotide sequences in the sample specify the same CDR3. The V gene is TRBV5-4, the J gene TRBJ1-1, with TRBD1 matching over 9 bases. CDR3 length: 15 residues. Per the germline V gene, CDR1 is SGHNT and CDR2 is YYREEE (reference sequence). The ends lost 4 bases at V and 5 bases at J; junction bases unmatched: 9. The chain's CDR3 is CASSLDRGWRTEAFF. CDR3 nucleotides: TGTGCCAGCAGCCTGGACAGGGGATGGCGGACTGAAGCTTTCTTT.

The DNA of the CDR3 is TGTGCCAGCAGTCTGCTAGCGGGAGCCTACGAGCAGTACTTC. It encodes CASSLLAGAYEQYF. The chain couples TRBV28 to TRBJ2-7; 10 nucleotides line up with TRBD2. The germline V gene has CDR1 MDHEN and CDR2 SYDVKM. The V gene end was trimmed by 5 bases and the J gene end by 2 bases; junction bases not matched to a gene: 3. The CDR3 is 14 residues long.

CDR3 in amino acids: CASSSRTGVQGAFF. DNA of the CDR3: TGTGCCAGCAGCTCACGGACAGGGGTCCAGGGAGCTTTCTTT. The V call is TRBV7-8, the J call TRBJ1-1; 9 bases are shared with TRBD1. Losses at the gene ends were 4 bases for V and 10 bases for J; bases not matched to a gene: 10. The CDR3 contains 14 residues. Germline CDR1 SGHVS, CDR2 FQNEAQ.

This chain uses TRBV2 with TRBJ2-7; 8 bases line up with TRBD2. This CDR3 is 15 amino acids long. V lost 8 bases to trimming and J lost 4 bases; unmatched junction nucleotides: 13. The germline V gene has CDR1 SNHLY and CDR2 FYNNEI. CDR3 in amino acids: CASAEGAGVSYEQYF. For the CDR3, the DNA is TGTGCCAGCGCAGAGGGAGCGGGAGTAAGTTACGAGCAGTACTTC.

The rearrangement links TRBV7-2 to TRBJ1-6, with a possible D match to TRBD1 (5 bases). Germline V gene sequence: CDR1 SGHTA, CDR2 FQGNSA. This CDR3 has 16 residues. V lost 0 bases and J 4 bases, leaving 10 bases between the germline ends. The CDR3 DNA is TGTGCCAGCAGCTTAGCGCGGGGGTTGTATAATTCACCCCTCCACTTT. As protein: CASSLARGLYNSPLHF.

This clone showed up just a few times. This chain uses TRBV29-1 with TRBJ2-7; 7 bases fit TRBD2. This CDR3 is built from 15 residues. Germline CDR1 SQVTM, CDR2 ANQGSEA. V lost 0 bases, J lost 0 bases, and 5 bases stayed unmatched. The CDR3, as DNA: TGCAGCGTTGAAGATCCAAGCGGGGCCTCCTACGAGCAGTACTTC. Its translation: CSVEDPSGASYEQYF.

In DNA, the CDR3 is TGTGCCAGCAGCCCATTAGCGGGAGCCTACGAGCAGTACTTC. The encoded protein is CASSPLAGAYEQYF. The chain employs TRBV7-8 and TRBJ2-7; TRBD2 matches at 9 bases. The length of the CDR3 is 14 residues. CDR1 is SGHVS, CDR2 FQNEAQ, per germline. The V and J ends lost 5 bases and 2 bases, in that order; junction bases with no gene match: 4.